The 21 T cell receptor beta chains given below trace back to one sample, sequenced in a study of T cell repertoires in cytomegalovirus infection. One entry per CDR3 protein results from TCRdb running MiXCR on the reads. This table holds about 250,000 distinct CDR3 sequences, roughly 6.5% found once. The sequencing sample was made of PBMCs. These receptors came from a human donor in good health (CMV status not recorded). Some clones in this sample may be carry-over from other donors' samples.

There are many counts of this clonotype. The DNA for the CDR3 is TGCAGTGCTAGAGATTCCTATGGCTACACCTTC. Encoded protein: CSARDSYGYTF. This chain uses TRBV20-1 with TRBJ1-2; D is ambiguous. Germline V gene sequence: CDR1 DFQATT, CDR2 SNEGSKA (reference sequence). CDR3 size: 11 residues. The V and J ends lost 0 bases and 4 bases respectively, with 3 bases between them.

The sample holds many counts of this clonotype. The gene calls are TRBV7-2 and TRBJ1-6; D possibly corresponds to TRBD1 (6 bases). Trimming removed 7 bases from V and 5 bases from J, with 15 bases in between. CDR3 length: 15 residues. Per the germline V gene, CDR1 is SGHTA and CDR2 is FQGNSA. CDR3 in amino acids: CASTSFTGNNSPLHF. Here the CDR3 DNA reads TGTGCCAGCACCTCATTTACAGGGAATAATTCACCCCTCCACTTT.

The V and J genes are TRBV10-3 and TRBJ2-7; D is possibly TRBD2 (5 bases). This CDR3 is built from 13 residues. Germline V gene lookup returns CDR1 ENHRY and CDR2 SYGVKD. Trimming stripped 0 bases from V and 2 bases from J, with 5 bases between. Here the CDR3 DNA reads TGTGCCATCAGTGAGTCGGGAGCCTACGAGCAGTACTTC. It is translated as CAISESGAYEQYF.

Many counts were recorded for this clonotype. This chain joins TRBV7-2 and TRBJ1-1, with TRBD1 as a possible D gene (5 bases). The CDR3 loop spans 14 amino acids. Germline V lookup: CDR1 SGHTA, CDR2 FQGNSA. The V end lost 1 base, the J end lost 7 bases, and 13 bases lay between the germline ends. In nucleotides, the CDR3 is TGTGCCAGCAGCTTAGGAGGGGCAGGCATTGAAGCTTTCTTT. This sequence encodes CASSLGGAGIEAFF.

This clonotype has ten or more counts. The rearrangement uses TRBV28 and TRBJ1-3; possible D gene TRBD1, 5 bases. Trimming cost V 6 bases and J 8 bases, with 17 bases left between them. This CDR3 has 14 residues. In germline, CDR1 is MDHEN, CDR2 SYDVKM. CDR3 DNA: TGTGCCAGCAGCCCCCTTGGGGGAGGAGACACCATATATTTT. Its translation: CASSPLGGGDTIYF.

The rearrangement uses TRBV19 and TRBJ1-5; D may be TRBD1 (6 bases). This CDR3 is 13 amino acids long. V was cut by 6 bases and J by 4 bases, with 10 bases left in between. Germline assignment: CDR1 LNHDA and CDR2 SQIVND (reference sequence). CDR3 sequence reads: CASRIDRNQPQHF. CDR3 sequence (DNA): TGTGCCAGTAGGATCGACAGGAATCAGCCCCAGCATTTT.

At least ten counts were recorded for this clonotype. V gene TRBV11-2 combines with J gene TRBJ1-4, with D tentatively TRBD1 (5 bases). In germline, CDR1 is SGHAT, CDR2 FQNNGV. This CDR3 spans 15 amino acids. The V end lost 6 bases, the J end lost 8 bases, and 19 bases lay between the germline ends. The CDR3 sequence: CASRPGQSRGEKLFF. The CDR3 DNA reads TGTGCCAGCAGACCCGGCCAGTCAAGGGGAGAAAAACTGTTTTTT.

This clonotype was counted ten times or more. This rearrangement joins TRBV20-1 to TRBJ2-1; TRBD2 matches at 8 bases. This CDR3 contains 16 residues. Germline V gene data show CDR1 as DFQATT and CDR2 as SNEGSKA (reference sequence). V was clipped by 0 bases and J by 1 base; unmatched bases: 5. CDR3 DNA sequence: TGCAGTGCTAGAGATCAACGGGGGGGTTCCTACAATGAGCAGTTCTTC. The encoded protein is CSARDQRGGSYNEQFF.

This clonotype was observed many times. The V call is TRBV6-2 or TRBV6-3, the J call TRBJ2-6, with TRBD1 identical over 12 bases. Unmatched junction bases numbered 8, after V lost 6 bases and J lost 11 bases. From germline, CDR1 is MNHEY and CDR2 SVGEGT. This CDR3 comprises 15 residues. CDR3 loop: CASRQGTGGLYVLTF. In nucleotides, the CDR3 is TGTGCCAGCAGACAGGGGACAGGGGGCCTCTACGTCCTGACTTTC.

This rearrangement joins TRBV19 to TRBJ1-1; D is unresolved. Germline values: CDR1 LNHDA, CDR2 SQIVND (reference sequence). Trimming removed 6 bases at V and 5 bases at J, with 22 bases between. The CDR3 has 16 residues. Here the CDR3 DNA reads TGTGCCAGTAGCCTCGCCCTGGTGGAGGCCTGGACTGAAGCTTTCTTT. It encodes CASSLALVEAWTEAFF.

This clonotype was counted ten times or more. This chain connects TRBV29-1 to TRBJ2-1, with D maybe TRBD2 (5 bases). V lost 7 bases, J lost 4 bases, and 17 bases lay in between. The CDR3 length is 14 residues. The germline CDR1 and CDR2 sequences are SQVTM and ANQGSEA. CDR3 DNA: TGCAGCGCGGGTCGCATGGGAGCATACAATGAGCAGTTCTTC. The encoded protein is CSAGRMGAYNEQFF.

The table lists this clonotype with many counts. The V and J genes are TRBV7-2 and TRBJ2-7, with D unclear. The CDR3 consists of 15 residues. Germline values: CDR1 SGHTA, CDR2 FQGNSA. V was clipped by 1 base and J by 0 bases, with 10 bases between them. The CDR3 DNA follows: TGTGCCAGCAGCTTAGGGTGGAACACCTCCTACGAGCAGTACTTC. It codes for CASSLGWNTSYEQYF.

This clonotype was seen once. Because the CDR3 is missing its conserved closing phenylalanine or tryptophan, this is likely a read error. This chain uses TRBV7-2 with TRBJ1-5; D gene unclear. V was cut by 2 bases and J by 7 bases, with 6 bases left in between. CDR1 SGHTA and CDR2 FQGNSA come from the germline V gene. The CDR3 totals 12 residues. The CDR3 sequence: CASSLWGQPQHC. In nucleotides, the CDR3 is TGTGCCAGCAGCTTATGGGGACAGCCCCAGCATTGT.

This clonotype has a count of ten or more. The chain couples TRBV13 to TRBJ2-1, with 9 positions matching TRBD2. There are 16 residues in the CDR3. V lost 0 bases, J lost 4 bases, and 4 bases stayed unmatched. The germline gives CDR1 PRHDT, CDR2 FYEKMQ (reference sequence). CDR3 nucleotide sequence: TGTGCCAGCAGCTTAGGCATAGCGGGGGTTTACAATGAGCAGTTCTTC. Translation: CASSLGIAGVYNEQFF.

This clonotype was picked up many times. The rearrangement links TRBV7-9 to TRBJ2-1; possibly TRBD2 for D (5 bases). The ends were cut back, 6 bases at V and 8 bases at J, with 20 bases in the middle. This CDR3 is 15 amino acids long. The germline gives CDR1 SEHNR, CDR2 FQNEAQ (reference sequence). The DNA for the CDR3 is TGTGCCAGCAGTTACGACACCGGACTCTCCGATGAGCAGTTCTTC. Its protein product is CASSYDTGLSDEQFF.

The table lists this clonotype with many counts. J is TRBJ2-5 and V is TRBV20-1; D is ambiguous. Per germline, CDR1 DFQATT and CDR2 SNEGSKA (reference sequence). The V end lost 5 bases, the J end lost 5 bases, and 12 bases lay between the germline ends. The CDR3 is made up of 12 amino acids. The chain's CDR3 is CSAARLGETQYF. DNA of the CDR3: TGCAGTGCTGCCCGACTGGGGGAGACCCAGTACTTC.

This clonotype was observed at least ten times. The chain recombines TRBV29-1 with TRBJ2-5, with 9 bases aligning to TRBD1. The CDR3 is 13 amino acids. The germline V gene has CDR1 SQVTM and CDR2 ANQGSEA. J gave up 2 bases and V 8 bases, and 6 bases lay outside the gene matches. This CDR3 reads CSSGGQGQETQYF. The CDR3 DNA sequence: TGCAGCTCAGGGGGACAGGGACAAGAGACCCAGTACTTC. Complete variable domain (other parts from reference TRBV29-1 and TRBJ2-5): SAVISQKPSRDICQRGTSLTIQCQVDSQVTMMFWYRQQPGQSLTLIATANQGSEATYESGFVIDKFPISRPNLTFSTLTVSNMSPEDSSIYLCSSGGQGQETQYFGPGTRLLVL.

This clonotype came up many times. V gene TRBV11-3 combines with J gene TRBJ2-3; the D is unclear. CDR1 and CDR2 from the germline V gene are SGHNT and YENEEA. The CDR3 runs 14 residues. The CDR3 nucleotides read TGTGCAACATCAAAGACCGGGTTGGGCGATACGCAGTATTTT. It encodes CATSKTGLGDTQYF.

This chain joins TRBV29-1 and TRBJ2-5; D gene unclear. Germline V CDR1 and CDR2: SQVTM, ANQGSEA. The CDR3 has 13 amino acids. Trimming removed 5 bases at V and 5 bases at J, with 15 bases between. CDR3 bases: TGCAGCGTTACATATACCCTGGGTGAGACCCAGTACTTC. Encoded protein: CSVTYTLGETQYF.

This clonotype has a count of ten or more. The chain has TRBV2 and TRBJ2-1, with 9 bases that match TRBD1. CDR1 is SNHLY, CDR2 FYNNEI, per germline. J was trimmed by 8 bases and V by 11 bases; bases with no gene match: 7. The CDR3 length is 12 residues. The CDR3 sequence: CAGGQGVDEQFF. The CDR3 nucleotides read TGTGCCGGGGGACAGGGAGTGGATGAGCAGTTCTTC.

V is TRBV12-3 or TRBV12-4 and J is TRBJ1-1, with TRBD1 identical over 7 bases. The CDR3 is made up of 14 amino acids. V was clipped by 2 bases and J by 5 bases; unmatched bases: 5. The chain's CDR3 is CASSLNRGMTEAFF. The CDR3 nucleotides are TGTGCCAGCAGTTTAAACAGGGGAATGACTGAAGCTTTCTTT.